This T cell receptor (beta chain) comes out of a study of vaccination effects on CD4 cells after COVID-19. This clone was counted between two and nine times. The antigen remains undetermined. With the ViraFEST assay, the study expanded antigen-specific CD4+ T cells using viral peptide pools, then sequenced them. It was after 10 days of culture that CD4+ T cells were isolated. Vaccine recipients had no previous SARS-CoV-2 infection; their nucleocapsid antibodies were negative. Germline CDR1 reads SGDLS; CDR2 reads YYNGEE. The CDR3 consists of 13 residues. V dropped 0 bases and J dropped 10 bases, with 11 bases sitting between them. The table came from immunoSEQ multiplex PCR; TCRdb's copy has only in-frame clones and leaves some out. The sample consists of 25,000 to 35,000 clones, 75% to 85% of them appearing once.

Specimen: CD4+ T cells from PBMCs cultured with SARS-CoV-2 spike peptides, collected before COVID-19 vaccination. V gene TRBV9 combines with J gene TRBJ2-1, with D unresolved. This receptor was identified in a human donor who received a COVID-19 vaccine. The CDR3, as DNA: TGTGCCAGCAGCGTAGAGACGCCAGGCGAGCAGTTCTTC. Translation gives CASSVETPGEQFF.